This paragraph reports one TCR beta chain. This record belongs to a study of memory CD4+ T cells and cytomegalovirus serostatus. Study information: This sample comes from healthy Belgian adults, roughly nine CMV seropositive, about 25 seronegative.

Method: immunoSEQ multiplex PCR; TCRdb's copy keeps in-frame clones and lacks some. The sample yields around 60,000 clones, 82% seen once. Single viable CD3+CD4+CD8-CD45RO+ cells were sorted as the memory CD4+ T cells. The CDR3 covers 15 residues. Germline V gene sequence: CDR1 SGHRS, CDR2 YFSETQ. Trimming stripped 5 bases from V and 2 bases from J, with 17 bases between. The V call is TRBV5-1, the J call TRBJ2-7, with a weak D call TRBD1 (6 bases). The specimen was memory CD4+ T cells from blood. This TCR was recovered from an adult in good health and CMV-seronegative. Some clones in this sample may be carry-over from other donors' samples. The CDR3 loop is CASSLATGPTYEQYF. For the CDR3, the DNA is TGCGCCAGCAGTCTGGCGACAGGCCCGACCTACGAGCAGTACTTC.